These 7 T cell receptor beta chains share one sample of origin, sequenced in a study of cytomegalovirus exposure and HLA in healthy donors (dated by TCRdb to about 2017). The method was the immunoSEQ multiplex PCR assay. A mixture of 60 forward primers for TCR Vbeta segments and 13 reverse primers for TCR Jbeta segments was used in the multiplex PCR. TCRdb's version of the immuneACCESS table is confined to in-frame rearrangements and falls short of the full clone set. An unresolved V gene accounts for under half of the shortfall where checked; the remainder is of unknown origin. For this sample there are roughly 130,000 clones; around 9% appear just once. The ten biggest clones cover 5.5% of the sample. The sequenced sample consisted of PBMCs. Receptors originate from a man in his forties in good health and CMV-seronegative.

This clone was recorded a few times. The V gene is TRBV11-3, the J gene TRBJ1-3; no clear D gene. Germline CDR1 and CDR2: SGHNT and YENEEA. CDR3 length: 13 residues. V was trimmed by 1 base and J by 4 bases, leaving 5 bases between them. CDR3 sequence reads: CASSLGSGNTIYF. The CDR3 region has the DNA TGTGCCAGCAGCTTAGGAAGCGGAAACACCATATATTTT.

The rearrangement links TRBV15 to TRBJ2-2; 8 nucleotides match TRBD2. From germline, CDR1 is LNHNV and CDR2 YYDKDF (reference sequence). Germline trimming cut 5 bases from V and 1 base from J; bases unmatched to any gene: 6. The CDR3 covers 16 residues. The CDR3 nucleotides are TGTGCCACCAGCCGAAATGCGGGGGGGAACACCGGGGAGCTGTTTTTT. This encodes CATSRNAGGNTGELFF.

In this sample, this clone turned up a few times. J is TRBJ2-1 and V is TRBV9, with TRBD2 identical over 10 bases. Looked up from germline, CDR1 is SGDLS and CDR2 is YYNGEE. The CDR3 covers 16 residues. V was pared by 4 bases and J by 4 bases, with 8 bases of the junction left unmatched. As DNA, the CDR3 is TGTGCCAGCAGCCTACGAACTAGCGGGGCGTACAATGAGCAGTTCTTC. It encodes CASSLRTSGAYNEQFF.

In this sample, this clone turned up a few times. The chain recombines TRBV21-1 with TRBJ2-7; TRBD2 is taken as the D call from the table, unchecked against the DNA. TRBV21-1 is a recognized pseudogene. CDR3 size: 15 residues. Written as DNA, the CDR3 is TGTGCCAGCAGCAACGGACTAGCGCGGATACGGGAGCAGTACTTC. This codes for CASSNGLARIREQYF.

This clone was seen more than once but under ten times. The rearrangement joins TRBV10-2 to TRBJ2-7; 8 bases align to TRBD2. This CDR3 comprises 15 residues. CDR1 and CDR2 (germline): WSHSY, SAAADI. The V gene end was trimmed by 7 bases and the J gene end by 2 bases; junction bases not matched to a gene: 10. CDR3 coding DNA: TGCGCCAGCACCGACTTGGTAGCGGGGACCTACGAGCAGTACTTC. Protein product: CASTDLVAGTYEQYF.

There are a few counts of this clone. V gene TRBV7-9 combines with J gene TRBJ1-2; D remains ambiguous. Trimming took off 1 base at V and 3 bases at J, with 12 bases between the two ends. The germline gives CDR1 SEHNR, CDR2 FQNEAQ (reference sequence). CDR3 length equals 15 residues. CDR3 sequence reads: CASSLGEGFYYGYTF. CDR3 nucleotide sequence: TGTGCCAGCAGCTTAGGGGAGGGCTTTTACTATGGCTACACCTTC.

V gene TRBV18 combines with J gene TRBJ1-5; D is uncertain. This CDR3 is 15 amino acids long. CDR1 and CDR2 from the germline V gene are KGHSH and LQKENI. V gave up 2 bases and J gave up 6 bases, with 14 bases separating them. In DNA, the CDR3 is TGTGCCAGCTCACCATCTCGGGTGGTAGGTCAGCCCCAGCATTTT. Translation: CASSPSRVVGQPQHF.